One sample yielded the 25 T cell receptor beta chains listed below, sequenced in a study of blood T cell repertoires in COVID-19 (dated by TCRdb to about 2020). Library creation used the immunoSEQ multiplex PCR assay. Held by TCRdb, this immuneACCESS table contains in-frame sequences only and omits some clones. Under half of the omission traces to an unresolved V gene where checked; the cause of the rest is unknown. The sample records some 97,000 clones, roughly 88% of which are singletons. The top ten clones comprise around 5% of the sample. Input material: peripheral blood. All receptors derive from a human donor in a cohort sampled during active COVID-19.

The chain joins TRBV18 to TRBJ2-2; possible D gene TRBD2, 5 bases. Germline-derived CDR1 and CDR2 are KGHSH and LQKENI. This CDR3 contains 15 residues. V was cut by 6 bases and J by 3 bases, with 14 bases left in between. The CDR3 DNA reads TGTGCCAGCTCCCAGCGGACGGCGGACACCGGGGAGCTGTTTTTT. The encoded protein is CASSQRTADTGELFF. The whole variable domain, filled in from reference TRBV18 and TRBJ2-2, reads NAGVMQNPRHLVRRRGQEARLRCSPMKGHSHVYWYRQLPEEGLKFMVYLQKENIIDESGMPKERFSAEFPKEGPSILRIQQVVRGDSAAYFCASSQRTADTGELFFGEGSRLTVL.

This clone was seen just once. The genes are TRBV4-1 and TRBJ1-4; D is unclear. The CDR3 spans 16 residues. Germline V lookup: CDR1 MGHRA, CDR2 YSYEKL. Trimming removed 5 bases from V and 5 bases from J, with 18 bases in between. CDR3 coding DNA: TGCGCCAGCAGCACCCCAACCGCGGCAAACAATGAAAAACTGTTTTTT. As protein: CASSTPTAANNEKLFF.

CDR3 sequence (DNA): TGTGCCAGCAGCCCGGCGGGGGGCACTGAAGCTTTCTTT. Encoded protein: CASSPAGGTEAFF. The chain couples TRBV3-1 (or the pseudogene TRBV3-2) to TRBJ1-1; a possible D gene is TRBD1 (5 bases). Trimming took off 4 bases at V and 4 bases at J, with 10 bases between the two ends. This CDR3 has 13 amino acids. Germline lookup yields CDR1 LGHDT and CDR2 YNNKEL (reference sequence).

The V gene is TRBV10-3, the J gene TRBJ2-1; 8 bases align to TRBD2. This CDR3 has 16 amino acids. Germline CDR1 ENHRY, CDR2 SYGVKD. After removal of 11 bases from V and 10 bases from J, the junction contained 22 bases not matched to a gene. The CDR3 DNA follows: TGTGCCTCCGGAAGCTTTAGCGGGGCCCCTGGGGGCGAGCAGTTCTTC. Protein sequence: CASGSFSGAPGGEQFF.

This clone was seen a handful of times. The chain carries TRBV2 and TRBJ1-5, with D unclear. The germline gives CDR1 SNHLY, CDR2 FYNNEI. CDR3 size: 13 residues. Between the trimmed V and J ends, which lost 11 bases and 0 bases, there was a span of 11 bases. In DNA, the CDR3 is TGTGCCTGTACACGAAATAGCAATCAGCCCCAGCATTTT. As protein: CACTRNSNQPQHF.

V and J are TRBV7-8 and TRBJ2-1, with TRBD1 as a possible D gene (6 bases). V was cut by 6 bases and J by 7 bases, with 10 bases left in between. CDR3 length: 12 amino acids. Germline lookup yields CDR1 SGHVS and CDR2 FQNEAQ. DNA of the CDR3: TGTGCCAGCAGACCCAGGGGAAATGAGCAGTTCTTC. It codes for CASRPRGNEQFF.

The chain combines TRBV6-5 with TRBJ2-5; D is uncertain. CDR1 is MNHEY, CDR2 SVGAGI, per germline. Trimming removed 4 bases at V and 1 base at J, with 7 bases between. This CDR3 is built from 13 residues. The CDR3 region has the DNA TGTGCCAGCAGTTGGCAGGTCCAAGAGACCCAGTACTTC. As protein: CASSWQVQETQYF.

The chain carries TRBV28 and TRBJ1-2, with TRBD1 matching over 10 bases. The ends lost 5 bases at V and 4 bases at J; junction bases unmatched: 7. Looked up from germline, CDR1 is MDHEN and CDR2 is SYDVKM. The CDR3 is 15 amino acids. Here the CDR3 reads CASSAGTGDGYGYTF. DNA for the CDR3: TGTGCCAGCAGTGCGGGGACAGGGGATGGCTATGGCTACACCTTC.

CDR3 protein: CATSLAAGANVLTF. CDR3 sequence (DNA): TGTGCCACCAGCCTAGCGGCCGGGGCCAACGTCCTGACTTTC. The chain carries TRBV15 and TRBJ2-6; 7 nucleotides agree with TRBD2. V was clipped by 5 bases and J by 4 bases; unmatched bases: 2. This CDR3 is built from 14 residues. Germline CDR1 is LNHNV and CDR2 is YYDKDF (reference sequence).

The gene calls are TRBV18 and TRBJ2-7, with 10 nucleotides matching TRBD2. Germline V gives CDR1 KGHSH, CDR2 LQKENI. CDR3 length: 16 residues. The ends lost 1 base at V and 9 bases at J; junction bases unmatched: 12. This chain's CDR3 is CASSPLNARTSGLQYF. Here the CDR3 DNA reads TGTGCCAGCTCACCACTTAATGCCCGGACTAGCGGTCTGCAGTACTTC.

The CDR3 sequence is CASSPVSTGYTDTQYF. The CDR3 DNA reads as TGTGCCAGCTCACCCGTTAGTACGGGATACACAGATACGCAGTATTTT. The chain has TRBV18 and TRBJ2-3; D might be TRBD2 (5 bases). The CDR3 sequence is 16 residues long. The ends were cut back, 3 bases at V and 2 bases at J, with 15 bases in the middle. Per germline, CDR1 KGHSH and CDR2 LQKENI.

This chain connects TRBV6-2 or TRBV6-3 to TRBJ2-7; the D gene is possibly TRBD2 (7 bases). The CDR3 extends over 15 amino acids. Trimming removed 5 bases at V and 7 bases at J, with 21 bases between. CDR1 MNHEY and CDR2 SVGEGT come from the germline V gene. The CDR3 loop reads CASSLLRDYQGEQYF. The CDR3 bases are TGTGCCAGCAGTCTCCTCCGGGACTATCAGGGGGAGCAGTACTTC.

In nucleotides, the CDR3 is TGTGCCAGCAGCTTAGGGACAGGTTCGCCCTACGAGCAGTACTTC. Amino acids: CASSLGTGSPYEQYF. The genes are TRBV7-2 and TRBJ2-7; 7 bases line up with TRBD1. With V trimmed by 1 base and J by 2 bases, 5 bases remained unmatched. Germline values: CDR1 SGHTA, CDR2 FQGNSA. The length of the CDR3 is 15 residues.

This clone was seen more than once but under ten times. The chain joins TRBV7-6 to TRBJ2-2, with 7 bases lining up with TRBD1. CDR1 and CDR2 (germline): SGHVS, FNYEAQ. CDR3 length: 13 residues. The junction had 3 bases not matched to a gene; V was cut back by 4 bases and J by 7 bases. The CDR3 nucleotides read TGTGCCAGCAGCTCGGGACAGAACGGGGAGCTGTTTTTT. Protein sequence: CASSSGQNGELFF.

V is TRBV6-5 and J is TRBJ1-1; 7 nucleotides line up with TRBD1. The CDR3 consists of 13 residues. The V and J ends lost 6 bases and 7 bases, in that order; junction bases with no gene match: 8. Germline loops: CDR1 MNHEY, CDR2 SVGAGI. The CDR3 here is CASRTIDRDEAFF. CDR3 sequence (DNA): TGTGCCAGCAGGACCATTGACAGGGATGAAGCTTTCTTT.

The genes are TRBV6-5 and TRBJ1-3, with TRBD1 identical over 9 bases. The CDR3 sequence is 14 residues long. Germline loops: CDR1 MNHEY, CDR2 SVGAGI. V was pared by 4 bases and J by 4 bases, with 2 bases of the junction left unmatched. CDR3 sequence (DNA): TGTGCCAGCAGTTGGACAGGGGTAGGAAACACCATATATTTT. Its translation is CASSWTGVGNTIYF.

The chain recombines TRBV30 with TRBJ2-6, with a weak D call TRBD1 (5 bases). Germline CDR1 is GTSNPN and CDR2 is SVGIG (reference sequence). CDR3 size: 17 residues. The germline V and J ends were trimmed by 2 bases and 1 base, with 15 bases remaining between them. The CDR3 DNA reads TGTGCCTGGAGTATAGGGGCTCTCATTTCTGGGGCCAACGTCCTGACTTTC. Its translation: CAWSIGALISGANVLTF.

The chain carries TRBV2 and TRBJ2-3, with D possibly TRBD1 on 6 matching bases. The V gene's germline CDR1 is SNHLY and CDR2 FYNNEI. V dropped 7 bases and J dropped 2 bases, with 13 bases sitting between them. CDR3 length equals 14 residues. This CDR3 is CASNLQGVTDTQYF. In nucleotides, the CDR3 is TGTGCCAGCAACTTACAGGGTGTCACAGATACGCAGTATTTT.

The chain couples TRBV7-2 to TRBJ1-4; no clear D gene. CDR1 is SGHTA, CDR2 FQGNSA, per germline. The CDR3 extends over 13 amino acids. The V end lost 2 bases, the J end lost 8 bases, and 9 bases lay between the germline ends. CDR3 sequence (DNA): TGTGCCAGCAGCTTACAGTTGAGGGAAAAACTGTTTTTT. This translates into CASSLQLREKLFF. Using reference TRBV7-2 and TRBJ1-4 for the parts outside the CDR3, the full variable domain is GAGVSQSPSNKVTEKGKDVELRCDPISGHTALYWYRQSLGQGLEFLIYFQGNSAPDKSGLPSDRFSAERTGGSVSTLTIQRTQQEDSAVYLCASSLQLREKLFFGSGTQLSVL.

The chain combines TRBV12-3 or TRBV12-4 with TRBJ1-5; D remains unclear. This CDR3 contains 12 residues. V lost 10 bases and J 5 bases, leaving 12 bases between the germline ends. This chain's CDR3 is CATQGRDQPQHF. For the CDR3, the DNA is TGTGCCACTCAAGGGAGAGATCAGCCCCAGCATTTT.

For this clone: Other nucleotide sequences from this sample produce the same CDR3. This chain uses TRBV7-2 with TRBJ2-3, with 9 positions matching TRBD2. The V gene end was trimmed by 2 bases and the J gene end by 2 bases; junction bases not matched to a gene: 5. CDR1 SGHTA and CDR2 FQGNSA come from the germline V gene. The CDR3 contains 16 residues. The CDR3 reads CASSLSAGGTTDTQYF. For the CDR3, the DNA is TGTGCCAGCAGCTTATCAGCGGGAGGAACCACAGATACGCAGTATTTT.

The rearrangement uses TRBV28 and TRBJ1-1; D perhaps matches TRBD1 (5 bases). V was clipped by 3 bases and J by 5 bases, with 19 bases between them. The CDR3 loop spans 16 amino acids. CDR1 is MDHEN, CDR2 SYDVKM, per germline. CDR3 sequence: CASSFSFRGEVTEAFF. The DNA of the CDR3 is TGTGCCAGCAGTTTTTCCTTCCGGGGGGAGGTGACTGAAGCTTTCTTT.

The chain links TRBV7-2 to TRBJ2-7; 8 bases map to TRBD2. This CDR3 has 14 residues. Germline V gene lookup returns CDR1 SGHTA and CDR2 FQGNSA. The trim removed 1 base at V and 3 bases at J, leaving 2 bases unmatched. Here the CDR3 DNA reads TGTGCCAGCAGCTTAGGGACTAGCATCTACGAGCAGTACTTC. As protein: CASSLGTSIYEQYF.

This chain joins TRBV5-8 and TRBJ2-2, with D possibly TRBD2 on 6 matching bases. Trimming took 2 bases from V and 3 from J, leaving 14 bases between them. CDR3 length: 16 residues. CDR1 is SGHTS, CDR2 YDEGEE, per germline. The CDR3 sequence is CASSLGGTVYTGELFF. CDR3 in DNA: TGTGCCAGCAGCTTAGGCGGGACGGTTTACACCGGGGAGCTGTTTTTT.

The chain uses TRBV3-1 (or the pseudogene TRBV3-2) and TRBJ2-5, with 8 bases lining up with TRBD2. CDR1 and CDR2 from the germline V gene are LGHDT and YNNKEL (reference sequence). The V and J ends lost 2 bases and 7 bases, in that order; junction bases with no gene match: 9. CDR3 length: 15 amino acids. CDR3 protein: CASSQPGLGSVTQYF. The CDR3 bases are TGTGCCAGCAGCCAACCGGGACTAGGGTCAGTGACCCAGTACTTC.